This T cell receptor beta chain is drawn from a study of technical replicates of blood from several donors. Assay used: immunoSEQ multiplex PCR; TCRdb lists only in-frame clones, some missing. The profile shows around 71,000 clones, roughly 92% of them singletons. CDR3 length: 16 amino acids. Per the germline V gene, CDR1 is SGHRS and CDR2 is YFSETQ. The V end lost 1 base, the J end lost 0 bases, and 11 bases lay between the germline ends. The sequencing input was T cells isolated from PBMCs. The chain joins TRBV5-1 to TRBJ1-5; D is possibly TRBD1 (5 bases). The receptor comes from a human donor in good health. CDR3 in amino acids: CASSLLPGNSNQPQHF. The CDR3 DNA reads as TGCGCCAGCAGCTTGCTCCCAGGGAATAGCAATCAGCCCCAGCATTTT.